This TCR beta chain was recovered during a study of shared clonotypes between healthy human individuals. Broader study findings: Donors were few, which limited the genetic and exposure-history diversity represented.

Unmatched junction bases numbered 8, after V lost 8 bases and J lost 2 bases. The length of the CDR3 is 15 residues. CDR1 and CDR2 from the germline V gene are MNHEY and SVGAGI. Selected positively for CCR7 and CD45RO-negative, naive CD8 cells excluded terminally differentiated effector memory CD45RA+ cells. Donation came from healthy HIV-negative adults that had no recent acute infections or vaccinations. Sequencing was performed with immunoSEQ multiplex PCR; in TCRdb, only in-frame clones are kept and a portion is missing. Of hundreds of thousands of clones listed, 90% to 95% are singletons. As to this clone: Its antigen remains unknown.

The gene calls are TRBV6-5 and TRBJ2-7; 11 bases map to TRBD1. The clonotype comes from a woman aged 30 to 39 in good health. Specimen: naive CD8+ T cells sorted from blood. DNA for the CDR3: TGTGCCAGCGGAAATCGGGACAGGGGGACCTACGAGCAGTACTTC. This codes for CASGNRDRGTYEQYF.